This T cell receptor beta chain derives from a study of tumor and adjacent non-tumor tissue in lung cancer. Findings and caveats of the study: Patients with more diverse tumor TCRs had worse survival. Normal lung showed higher cumulative top 100 clone frequency than tumor.

A modified ARM-PCR protocol with three rounds of nested PCR amplified TCRbeta. TCRdb reprocessed the multiplex PCR reads via MiXCR and lists one record per CDR3 protein. The data show approximately 70,000 distinct CDR3 sequences, roughly 73% seen once. RNA was extracted from bulk tissue without any cell sorting. This CDR3 spans 11 amino acids. The germline gives CDR1 SGHRS, CDR2 YFSETQ. V was trimmed by 7 bases and J by 2 bases, leaving 6 bases between them. About this clonotype: Its specificity is unknown.

This chain joins TRBV5-1 and TRBJ2-5; unclear D gene. Sequencing was performed on lung tumor tissue. The TCR sequence derives from a man in his 60s with non-small cell lung cancer. CDR3 in amino acids: CASAKQETQYF. The CDR3 DNA follows: TGCGCCAGCGCCAAACAAGAGACCCAGTACTTC.